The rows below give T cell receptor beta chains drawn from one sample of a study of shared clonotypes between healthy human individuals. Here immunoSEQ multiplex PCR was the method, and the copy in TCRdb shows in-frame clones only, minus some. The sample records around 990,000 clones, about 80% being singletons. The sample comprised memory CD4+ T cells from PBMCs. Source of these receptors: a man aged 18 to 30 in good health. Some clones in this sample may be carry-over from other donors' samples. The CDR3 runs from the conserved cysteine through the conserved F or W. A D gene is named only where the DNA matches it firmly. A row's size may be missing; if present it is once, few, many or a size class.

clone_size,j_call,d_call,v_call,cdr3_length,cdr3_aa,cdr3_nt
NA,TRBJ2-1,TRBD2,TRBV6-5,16,CASSYLSGRASNEQFF,TGTGCCAGCAGTTACCTTAGCGGGAGGGCAAGCAATGAGCAGTTCTTC
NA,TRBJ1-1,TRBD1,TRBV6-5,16,CASSLRQGLMNTEAFF,TGTGCCAGCAGTTTACGACAGGGACTAATGAACACTGAAGCTTTCTTT
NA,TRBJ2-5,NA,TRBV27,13,CASSLGQGETQYF,TGTGCCAGCAGTTTAGGGCAGGGAGAGACCCAGTACTTC
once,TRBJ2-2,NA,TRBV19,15,CASSRTPGWTGELFF,TGTGCCAGTAGCAGGACCCCAGGGTGGACCGGGGAGCTGTTTTTT
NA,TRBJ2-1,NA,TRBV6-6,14,CASSYSIGNNEQFF,TGTGCCAGCAGTTACTCGATTGGCAACAATGAGCAGTTCTTC
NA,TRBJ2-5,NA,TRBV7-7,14,CASSRGQTEETQYF,TGTGCCAGCAGCAGAGGACAGACTGAAGAGACCCAGTACTTC
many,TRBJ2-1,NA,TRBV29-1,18,CSVEGSGLPPFSYNEQFF,TGCAGCGTTGAAGGGAGCGGACTCCCCCCCTTCTCCTACAATGAGCAGTTCTTC
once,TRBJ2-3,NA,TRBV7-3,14,CASSRGAITDTQYF,TGTGCCAGCAGCCGAGGGGCCATTACAGATACGCAGTATTTT
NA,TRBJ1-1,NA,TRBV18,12,CASSPTGTEAFF,TGTGCCAGCTCACCAACGGGCACTGAAGCTTTCTTT
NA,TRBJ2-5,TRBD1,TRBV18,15,CASSAGQGRQETQYF,TGTGCCAGCTCAGCGGGACAGGGGCGCCAAGAGACCCAGTACTTC
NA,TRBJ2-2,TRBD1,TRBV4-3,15,CASSHRAGGTGELFF,TGCGCCAGCAGCCACAGGGCAGGGGGCACCGGGGAGCTGTTTTTT
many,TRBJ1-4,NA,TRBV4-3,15,CASSQVGRWGEKLFF,TGCGCCAGCAGCCAAGTGGGAAGATGGGGTGAAAAACTGTTTTTT
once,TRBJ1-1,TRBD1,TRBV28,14,CASSLRTGGVGAFF,TGTGCCAGCAGTCTGAGAACAGGGGGTGTGGGAGCTTTCTTT
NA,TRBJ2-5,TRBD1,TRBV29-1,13,CSVDWQGAETQYF,TGCAGCGTTGACTGGCAGGGGGCGGAGACCCAGTACTTC
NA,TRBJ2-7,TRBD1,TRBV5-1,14,CASSLGQGAYEQYF,TGCGCCAGCAGCCTGGGACAGGGGGCTTACGAGCAGTACTTC
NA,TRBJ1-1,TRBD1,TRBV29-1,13,CSGGQGQDTEAFF,TGCAGCGGGGGACAGGGACAAGACACTGAAGCTTTCTTT
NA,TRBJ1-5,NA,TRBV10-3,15,CAISEGGGSNQPQHF,TGTGCCATCAGTGAAGGTGGGGGGAGCAATCAGCCCCAGCATTTT
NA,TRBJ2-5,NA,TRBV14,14,CASSPLSGGETQYF,TGTGCCAGCAGCCCCCTATCTGGTGGGGAGACCCAGTACTTC
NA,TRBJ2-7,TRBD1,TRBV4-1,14,CASSLGQGAYEQYF,TGCGCCAGCAGCCTCGGACAGGGGGCTTACGAGCAGTACTTC
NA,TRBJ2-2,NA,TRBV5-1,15,CASSPHEVSTGELFF,TGCGCCAGCAGCCCCCACGAGGTCAGCACCGGGGAGCTGTTTTTT
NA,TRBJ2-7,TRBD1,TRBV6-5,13,CASSQTGGREQYF,TGTGCCAGCAGCCAGACAGGGGGCAGGGAGCAGTACTTC
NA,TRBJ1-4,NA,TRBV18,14,CASSPEVSNEKLFF,TGTGCCAGCTCACCAGAGGTCTCTAATGAAAAACTGTTTTTT
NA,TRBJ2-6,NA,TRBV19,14,CASHTGSGANVLTF,TGTGCCAGCCACACAGGCTCTGGGGCCAACGTCCTGACTTTC
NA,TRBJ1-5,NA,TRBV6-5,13,CASSYSQNQPQHF,TGTGCCAGCAGTTACTCACAGAATCAGCCCCAGCATTTT
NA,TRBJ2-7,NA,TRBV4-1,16,CASSRVQGHLNYEQYF,TGCGCCAGCAGCCGGGTACAGGGCCACCTGAACTACGAGCAGTACTTC
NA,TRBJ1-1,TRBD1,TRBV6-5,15,CASSFPGQGYTEAFF,TGTGCCAGCAGTTTCCCGGGACAGGGGTACACTGAAGCTTTCTTT
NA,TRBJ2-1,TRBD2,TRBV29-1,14,CSVPSGRVRNEQFF,TGCAGCGTCCCCAGCGGGAGGGTTAGGAATGAGCAGTTCTTC
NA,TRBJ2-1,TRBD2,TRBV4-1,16,CASSPVTSGRGNEQFF,TGCGCCAGCAGCCCGGTGACTAGCGGGAGGGGCAATGAGCAGTTCTTC